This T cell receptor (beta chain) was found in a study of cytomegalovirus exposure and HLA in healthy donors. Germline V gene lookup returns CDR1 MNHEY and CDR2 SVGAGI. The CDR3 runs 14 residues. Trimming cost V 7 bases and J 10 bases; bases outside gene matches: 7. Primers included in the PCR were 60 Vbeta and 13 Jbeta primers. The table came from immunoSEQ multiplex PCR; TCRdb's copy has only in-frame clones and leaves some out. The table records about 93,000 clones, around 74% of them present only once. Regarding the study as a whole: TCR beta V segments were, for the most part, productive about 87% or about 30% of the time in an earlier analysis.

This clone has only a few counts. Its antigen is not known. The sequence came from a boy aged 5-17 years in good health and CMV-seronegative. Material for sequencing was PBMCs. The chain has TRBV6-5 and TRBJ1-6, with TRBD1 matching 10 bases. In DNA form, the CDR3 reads TGTGCCAGCAAACCGGGACAGGGGCTATCACCCCTCCACTTT. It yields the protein CASKPGQGLSPLHF.